Described below is a single TCR beta chain sequence and its context. Its antigen is still unknown. With 4 bases clipped from V and 1 base from J, the junction kept 9 bases outside the gene matches. From germline, CDR1 is SGHRS and CDR2 YFSETQ. The CDR3 contains 17 residues. This sample was taken from a study of cytomegalovirus exposure and HLA in healthy donors. Background on the study: A previous analysis identified 100 million or so unique TCR beta sequences derived from around 200 million T cells.

PCR amplification relied on 60 Vbeta primers (plus 13 Jbeta primers). Using immunoSEQ multiplex PCR, the repertoire was profiled, and TCRdb retains in-frame clones only, with some absent. The table shows some 140,000 clones, with roughly 70% occurring only once. Study conclusions and caveats: Presence/absence results assume similar sequencing depth per donor, which may not hold.

The material sequenced was PBMCs. This clonotype originated in a human donor in good health. The chain carries TRBV5-1 and TRBJ2-7; the match to TRBD2 covers 12 bases. The chain's CDR3 is CASSPRTSGDGSYEQYF. The CDR3 DNA sequence: TGCGCCAGCAGCCCCCGGACTAGCGGGGACGGTTCCTACGAGCAGTACTTC.